The clone carrying this TCR beta chain turned up a few times. No antigen is known for it. A junction end diverges from the germline sequence, so it may reflect a read error. This sample is drawn from a study of T-cell memory formation after mild COVID-19. Study context: TCR clusters showed largely donor specificity.

Study-level results: Shrinking CD4+ clones resided mostly in CM and EM, and CD8+ ones in EMRA. A balance of CD4 and CD8 characterized clones contracting day 15 to 85, whereas later expanders leaned CD4+.

The CDR3 is 17 residues long. Germline V gene sequence: CDR1 DFQATT, CDR2 SNEGSKA (reference sequence). TCRdb re-analysed the 5' RACE reads in MiXCR, keeping a single row per CDR3 protein. The data hold about 180,000 distinct CDR3 sequences, with around 15% observed a single time. What was sequenced was PBMCs or a T cell subset sorted from them (not recorded which). The rearrangement uses TRBV20-1 and TRBJ2-5; 15 bases fit TRBD2. The sequence derives from an adult woman who had mild COVID-19 (a few samples of this study predate the infection). Cell type and time point are not known. This CDR3 is CSASAGLAGGPQATQYF. The CDR3 DNA follows: TGCAGTGCTAGTGCTGGACTAGCGGGGGGGCCGCAAGCGACCCAGTACTTC.